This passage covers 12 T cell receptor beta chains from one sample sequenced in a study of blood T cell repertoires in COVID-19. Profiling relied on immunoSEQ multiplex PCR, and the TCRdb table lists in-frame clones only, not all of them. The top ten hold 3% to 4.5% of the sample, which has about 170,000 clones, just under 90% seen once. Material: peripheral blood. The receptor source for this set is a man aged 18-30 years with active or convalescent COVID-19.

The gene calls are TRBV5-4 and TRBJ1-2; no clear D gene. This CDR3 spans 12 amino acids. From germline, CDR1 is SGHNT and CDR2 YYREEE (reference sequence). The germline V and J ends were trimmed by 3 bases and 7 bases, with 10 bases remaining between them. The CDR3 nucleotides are TGTGCCAGCAGCTCCCGAGGGAGTGGCTACACCTTC. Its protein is CASSSRGSGYTF.

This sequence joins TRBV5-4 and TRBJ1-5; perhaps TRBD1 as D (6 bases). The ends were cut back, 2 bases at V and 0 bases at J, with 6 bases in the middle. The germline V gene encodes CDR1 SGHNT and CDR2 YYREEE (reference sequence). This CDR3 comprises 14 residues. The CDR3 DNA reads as TGTGCCAGCAGCTTACAGGGTAGCAATCAGCCCCAGCATTTT. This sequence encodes CASSLQGSNQPQHF.

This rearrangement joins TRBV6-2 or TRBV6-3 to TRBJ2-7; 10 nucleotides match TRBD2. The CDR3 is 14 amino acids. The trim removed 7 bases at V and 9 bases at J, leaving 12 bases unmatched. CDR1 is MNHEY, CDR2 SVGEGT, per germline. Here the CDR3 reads CASTPSGGNGVQYV. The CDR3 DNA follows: TGTGCCAGCACCCCTAGCGGGGGCAACGGCGTGCAGTACGTC.

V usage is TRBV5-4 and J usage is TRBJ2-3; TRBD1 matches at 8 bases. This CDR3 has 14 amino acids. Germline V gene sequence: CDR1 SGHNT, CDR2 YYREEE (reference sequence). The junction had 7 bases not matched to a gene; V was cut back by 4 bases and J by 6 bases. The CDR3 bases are TGTGCCAGCAGCCCAGGGGGCGCGGAGGATACGCAGTATTTT. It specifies CASSPGGAEDTQYF.

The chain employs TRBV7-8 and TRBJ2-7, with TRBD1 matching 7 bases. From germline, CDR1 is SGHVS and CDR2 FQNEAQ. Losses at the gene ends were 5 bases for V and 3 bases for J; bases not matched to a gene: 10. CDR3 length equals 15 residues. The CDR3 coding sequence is TGTGCCAGCAGCGTGAACAGGGGAGACGGCTACGAGCAGTACTTC. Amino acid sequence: CASSVNRGDGYEQYF.

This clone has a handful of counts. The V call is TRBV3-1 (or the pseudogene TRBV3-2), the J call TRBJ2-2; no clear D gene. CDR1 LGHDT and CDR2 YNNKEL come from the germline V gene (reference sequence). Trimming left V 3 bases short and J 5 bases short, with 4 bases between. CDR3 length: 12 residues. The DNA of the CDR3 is TGTGCCAGCAGCCATATTACCGGGGAGCTGTTTTTT. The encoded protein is CASSHITGELFF.

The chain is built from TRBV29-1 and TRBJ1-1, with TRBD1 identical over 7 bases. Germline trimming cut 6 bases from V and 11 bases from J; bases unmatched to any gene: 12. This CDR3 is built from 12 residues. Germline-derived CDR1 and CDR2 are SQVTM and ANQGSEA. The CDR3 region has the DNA TGCAGCGTGGCTTACTCTGGACAGGTTGCTTTCTTT. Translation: CSVAYSGQVAFF. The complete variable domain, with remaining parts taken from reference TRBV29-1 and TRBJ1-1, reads SAVISQKPSRDICQRGTSLTIQCQVDSQVTMMFWYRQQPGQSLTLIATANQGSEATYESGFVIDKFPISRPNLTFSTLTVSNMSPEDSSIYLCSVAYSGQVAFFGQGTRLTVV.

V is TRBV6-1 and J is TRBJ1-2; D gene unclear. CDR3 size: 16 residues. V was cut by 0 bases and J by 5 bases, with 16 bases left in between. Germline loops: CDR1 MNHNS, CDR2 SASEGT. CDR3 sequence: CASSEAFRYENYGYTF. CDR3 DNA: TGTGCCAGCAGTGAAGCGTTCCGGTACGAAAATTATGGCTACACCTTC.

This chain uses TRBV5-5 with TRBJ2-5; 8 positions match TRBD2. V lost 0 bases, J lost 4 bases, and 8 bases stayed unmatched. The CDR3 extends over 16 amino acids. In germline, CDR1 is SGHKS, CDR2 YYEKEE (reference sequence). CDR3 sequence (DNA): TGTGCCAGCAGCTTGGGACCGGGAGGGTTAGGAGAGACCCAGTACTTC. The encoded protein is CASSLGPGGLGETQYF.

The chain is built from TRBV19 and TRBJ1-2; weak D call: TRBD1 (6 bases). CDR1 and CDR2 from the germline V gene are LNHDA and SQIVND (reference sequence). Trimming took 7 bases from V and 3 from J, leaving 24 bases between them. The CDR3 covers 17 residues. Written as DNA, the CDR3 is TGTGCCAGTACGGCACAGGGTCGATCGAGTGGAGACTATGGCTACACCTTC. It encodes CASTAQGRSSGDYGYTF.

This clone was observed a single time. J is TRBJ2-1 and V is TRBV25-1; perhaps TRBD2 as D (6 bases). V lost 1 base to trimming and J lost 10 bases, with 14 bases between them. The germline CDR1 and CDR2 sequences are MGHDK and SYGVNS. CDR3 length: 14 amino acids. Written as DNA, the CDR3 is TGTGCCAGCAGTGAATTGGAGGCGGGATGGGAGCAGTTCTTC. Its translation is CASSELEAGWEQFF.

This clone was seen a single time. In DNA form, the CDR3 reads TGTGCCAGCAGTGAAGTGAGGGGGCGTTCACCCCTCCACTTT. This translates into CASSEVRGRSPLHF. This sequence joins TRBV2 and TRBJ1-6, with 7 bases identical to TRBD1. The V gene end was trimmed by 1 base and the J gene end by 9 bases; junction bases not matched to a gene: 3. Per germline, CDR1 SNHLY and CDR2 FYNNEI. The CDR3 is 14 amino acids.